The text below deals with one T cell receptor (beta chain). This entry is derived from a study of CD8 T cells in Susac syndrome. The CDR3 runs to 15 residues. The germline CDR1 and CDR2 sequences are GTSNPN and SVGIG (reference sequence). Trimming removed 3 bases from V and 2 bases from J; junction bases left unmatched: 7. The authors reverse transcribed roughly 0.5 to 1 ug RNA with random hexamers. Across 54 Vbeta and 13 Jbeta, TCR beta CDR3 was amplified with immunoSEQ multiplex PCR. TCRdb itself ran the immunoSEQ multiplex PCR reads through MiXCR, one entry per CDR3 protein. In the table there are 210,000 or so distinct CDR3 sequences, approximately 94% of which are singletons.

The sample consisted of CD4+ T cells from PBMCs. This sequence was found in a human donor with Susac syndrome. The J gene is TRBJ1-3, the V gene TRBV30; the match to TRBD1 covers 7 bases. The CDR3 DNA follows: TGTGCCTGGAGCCCAACAGGGGACCCTGGAAACACCATATATTTT. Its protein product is CAWSPTGDPGNTIYF.